This T cell receptor beta chain originates from a study of shared clonotypes between healthy human individuals. The CDR3 runs 14 residues. The V end was cut by 7 bases, the J end by 1 base, with 13 bases between. CDR1 is MNHEY, CDR2 SVGAGI, per germline. Comments on this clone: Its antigen is undetermined.

TCRdb's table, derived via immunoSEQ multiplex PCR, lists solely in-frame clones and lacks some. The top ten clones hold around 2% of a sample with some 680,000 clones, roughly 72% of them seen once. Study-level points and caveats: With few donors, the genetic and exposure-history diversity represented was limited. The sharing of roughly 5% of naive CD4 clonotypes was seen across several donors.

The TCR comes from a woman in her thirties in good health. Specimen: memory CD4+ T cells sorted from blood. As for subset: CD45RA-negative fraction. V and J are TRBV6-5 and TRBJ1-1; maybe TRBD1 (5 bases). The CDR3 sequence: CASKKGQRNTEAFF. CDR3 sequence (DNA): TGTGCCAGCAAAAAGGGGCAGAGGAACACTGAAGCTTTCTTT.